Listed below are T cell receptor beta chains from one sample, sequenced in a study of OX40 agonist ivuxolimab in advanced cancers. Profiling relied on immunoSEQ multiplex PCR, and the TCRdb table lists in-frame clones only, not all of them. This sample has around 22,000 clones, with approximately 85% found just once. Material: CD4+ or CD8+ T cells sorted from blood, obtained in a trial of the OX40 agonist ivuxolimab. All receptors come from an adult with an advanced solid tumor such as melanoma, head and neck, liver or kidney cancer. CDR3s include the opening cysteine and the closing phenylalanine or tryptophan. D genes are given only for firm matches. Where a row states a size, it is once, few, many or the class of an expanded clone; other rows omit it.

-	TRBV6-6	-	TRBJ2-6	CASTTPAHSGANVLTF	TGTGCCAGCACTACCCCGGCCCACTCTGGGGCCAACGTCCTGACTTTC
TRBD2	TRBV5-1	-	TRBJ2-1	CASSPGLAPDEQFF	TGCGCCAGCAGCCCGGGACTAGCGCCTGATGAGCAGTTCTTC
TRBD2	TRBV7-2	-	TRBJ2-1	CASSLRLAGNNEQFF	TGTGCCAGCAGCTTAAGGCTAGCGGGTAACAATGAGCAGTTCTTC
-	TRBV7-2	-	TRBJ1-5	CASGVRGNQPQHF	TGTGCCAGCGGGGTGCGGGGTAATCAGCCCCAGCATTTT
TRBD2	TRBV29-1	-	TRBJ2-5	CSVEEYQGLAGAQTQYF	TGCAGCGTTGAAGAGTACCAGGGACTAGCGGGAGCTCAGACCCAGTACTTC
TRBD1	TRBV18	-	TRBJ1-1	CASSLGGQIEAFF	TGTGCCAGCTCACTGGGGGGACAGATTGAAGCTTTCTTT
TRBD2	TRBV11-3	-	TRBJ2-5	CASSPDGTSGGMEYF	TGTGCCAGCAGCCCCGATGGGACTAGCGGGGGAATGGAGTACTTC
TRBD1	TRBV6-1	-	TRBJ1-5	CASSESGGGIGNQPQHF	TGTGCCAGCAGTGAATCAGGGGGGGGGATAGGCAATCAGCCCCAGCATTTT
TRBD2	TRBV7-9	-	TRBJ2-1	CASSFPRRLAGARNEQFF	TGTGCCAGCAGCTTCCCCCGCCGTCTAGCGGGAGCTCGTAATGAGCAGTTCTTC
-	TRBV29-1	-	TRBJ1-2	CSVGTTKKDYGYTF	TGCAGCGTGGGGACAACCAAAAAGGACTATGGCTACACCTTC
-	TRBV27	-	TRBJ1-1	CASSRGQGGRTEAFF	TGTGCCAGCAGCCGCGGTCAGGGTGGCAGAACTGAAGCTTTCTTT
-	TRBV18	once	TRBJ1-3	CASSPTGGDNTIYF	TGTGCCAGCTCACCGACAGGCGGCGACAACACCATATATTTT
-	TRBV11-2	-	TRBJ2-1	CASSLEATIYNEQFF	TGTGCCAGCAGCTTAGAGGCGACTATCTACAATGAGCAGTTCTTC
TRBD1	TRBV29-1	-	TRBJ1-2	CSVPQGAGYGYTF	TGCAGCGTTCCTCAGGGGGCGGGCTATGGCTACACCTTC
-	TRBV6-4	-	TRBJ1-3	CASSEDGTSGNTIYF	TGTGCCAGCAGTGAAGACGGAACCTCTGGAAACACCATATATTTT
TRBD1	TRBV9	-	TRBJ2-3	CASSVALDRVEDTQYF	TGTGCCAGCAGCGTAGCCCTGGACAGGGTTGAGGATACGCAGTATTTT
-	TRBV4-3	-	TRBJ2-7	CASSQALGRISYEQYF	TGCGCCAGCAGCCAAGCGCTGGGACGAATCTCCTACGAGCAGTACTTC
-	TRBV6-1	-	TRBJ2-5	CASTFSTQETQYF	TGTGCCAGCACCTTCTCGACCCAAGAGACCCAGTACTTC
TRBD1	TRBV7-2	few	TRBJ2-7	CATDRTGPAGEQYF	TGTGCCACTGATAGGACAGGGCCGGCTGGCGAGCAGTACTTC
-	TRBV5-4	-	TRBJ1-6	CASSPALPGSPLHF	TGTGCCAGCAGCCCTGCGCTCCCGGGTTCACCCCTCCACTTT